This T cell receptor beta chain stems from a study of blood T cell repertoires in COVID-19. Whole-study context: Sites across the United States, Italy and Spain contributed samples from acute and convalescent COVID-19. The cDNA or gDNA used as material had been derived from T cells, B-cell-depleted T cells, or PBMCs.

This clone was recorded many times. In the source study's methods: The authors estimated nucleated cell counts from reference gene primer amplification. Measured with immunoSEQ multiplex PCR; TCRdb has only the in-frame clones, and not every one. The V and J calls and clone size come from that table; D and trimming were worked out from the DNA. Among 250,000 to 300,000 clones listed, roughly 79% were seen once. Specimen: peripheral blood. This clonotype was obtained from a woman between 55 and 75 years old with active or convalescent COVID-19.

The CDR3 here is CASSYRGSSYEQYF. The CDR3 DNA follows: TGTGCCAGCAGTTACAGGGGTAGCTCCTACGAGCAGTACTTC. V gene TRBV6-5 combines with J gene TRBJ2-7; D might be TRBD1 (5 bases). Trimming took 2 bases from V and 0 from J, leaving 8 bases between them. The CDR3 runs 14 residues. Germline V CDR1 and CDR2: MNHEY, SVGAGI.